This T cell receptor beta chain was identified in a study of shared clonotypes between healthy human individuals. General observations from the study: Sharing across four donors was seen in around 5.1% of naive CD4 clonotypes.

Regarding this clone: Its specificity is not known.

Sequencing used immunoSEQ multiplex PCR; TCRdb keeps in-frame clones, though not all of them. The sample contains a few million clones, 85% to 95% of which appear only once. The specimen was naive CD4+ T cells from PBMCs. Subset in this sample: CD45RA+ positively selected. This TCR was recovered from a man younger than 30 in good health. Some clones in this sample may be carry-over from other donors' samples.

The CDR3: CASSLLGQHYEQYF. Here the CDR3 DNA reads TGTGCCAGCAGCTTGTTGGGGCAGCACTACGAGCAGTACTTC. This chain connects TRBV11-2 to TRBJ2-7; perhaps TRBD1 as D (5 bases). The CDR3 length is 14 residues. V lost 3 bases to trimming and J lost 3 bases, with 12 bases between them. Looked up from germline, CDR1 is SGHAT and CDR2 is FQNNGV. Drawing the rest from reference TRBV11-2 and TRBJ2-7, the complete variable domain is EAGVAQSPRYKIIEKRQSVAFWCNPISGHATLYWYQQILGQGPKLLIQFQNNGVVDDSQLPKDRFSAERLKGVDSTLKIQPAKLEDSAVYLCASSLLGQHYEQYFGPGTRLTVT.